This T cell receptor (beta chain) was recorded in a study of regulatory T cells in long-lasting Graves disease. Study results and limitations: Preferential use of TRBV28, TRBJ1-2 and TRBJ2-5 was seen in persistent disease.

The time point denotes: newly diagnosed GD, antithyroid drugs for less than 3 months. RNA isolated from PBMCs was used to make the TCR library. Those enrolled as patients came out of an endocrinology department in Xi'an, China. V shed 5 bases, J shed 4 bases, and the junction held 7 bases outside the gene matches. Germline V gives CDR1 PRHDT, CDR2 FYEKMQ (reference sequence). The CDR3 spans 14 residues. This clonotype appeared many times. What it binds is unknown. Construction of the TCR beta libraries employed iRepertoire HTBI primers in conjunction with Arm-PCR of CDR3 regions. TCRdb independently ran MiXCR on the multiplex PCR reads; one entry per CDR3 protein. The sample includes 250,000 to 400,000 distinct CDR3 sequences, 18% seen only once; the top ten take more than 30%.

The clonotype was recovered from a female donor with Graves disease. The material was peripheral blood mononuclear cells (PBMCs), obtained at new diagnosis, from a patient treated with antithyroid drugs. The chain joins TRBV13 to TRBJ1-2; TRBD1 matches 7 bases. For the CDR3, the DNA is TGTGCCAGCAGCCGGACAGGAAACTCCTATGGCTACACCTTC. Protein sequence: CASSRTGNSYGYTF.